This TCR beta chain is drawn from a study of OX40 agonist ivuxolimab in advanced cancers. V shed 10 bases and J shed 8 bases, with 21 bases lying between them. Germline V CDR1 and CDR2: LNHDA, SQIVND (reference sequence). The CDR3 covers 14 residues. The repertoire was sequenced with immunoSEQ multiplex PCR; TCRdb's copy has only in-frame clones and lacks some. Of nearly 8,000 clones listed, around 74% are singletons. The sample here was CD4+ or CD8+ T cells sorted from blood, taken in a trial of the OX40 agonist ivuxolimab. The V call is TRBV19, the J call TRBJ2-1; a possible D gene is TRBD2 (6 bases). The receptor was derived from an adult with an advanced solid tumor such as melanoma, head and neck, liver or kidney cancer. CDR3 nucleotides: TGTGCCACCGCCCGGGACTCTATCCGGGATGAGCAGTTCTTC. Protein product: CATARDSIRDEQFF.